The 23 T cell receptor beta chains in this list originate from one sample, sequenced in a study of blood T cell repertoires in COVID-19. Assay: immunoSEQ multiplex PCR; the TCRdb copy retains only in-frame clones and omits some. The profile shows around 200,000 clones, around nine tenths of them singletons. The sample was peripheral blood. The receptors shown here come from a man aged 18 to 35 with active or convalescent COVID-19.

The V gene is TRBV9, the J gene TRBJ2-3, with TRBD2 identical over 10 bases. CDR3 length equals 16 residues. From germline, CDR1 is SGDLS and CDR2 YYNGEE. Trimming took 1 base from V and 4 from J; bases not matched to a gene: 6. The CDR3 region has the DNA TGTGCCAGCAGCGTAACGAGCGGGGGGGCCCCAGATACGCAGTATTTT. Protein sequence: CASSVTSGGAPDTQYF.

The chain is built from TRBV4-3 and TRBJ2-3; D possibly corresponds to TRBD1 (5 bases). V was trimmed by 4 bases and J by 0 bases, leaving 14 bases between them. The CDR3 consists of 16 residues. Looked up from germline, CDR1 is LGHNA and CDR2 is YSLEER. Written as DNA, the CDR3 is TGCGCCAGCAGCCTAGATGGACAAACAAGCACAGATACGCAGTATTTT. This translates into CASSLDGQTSTDTQYF.

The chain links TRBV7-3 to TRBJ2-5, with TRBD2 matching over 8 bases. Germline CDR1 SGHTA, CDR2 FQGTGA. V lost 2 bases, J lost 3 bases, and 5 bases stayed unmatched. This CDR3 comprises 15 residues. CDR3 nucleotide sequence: TGTGCCAGCAGCTTAGTCGGTAGCGGGGAAGAGACCCAGTACTTC. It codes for CASSLVGSGEETQYF.

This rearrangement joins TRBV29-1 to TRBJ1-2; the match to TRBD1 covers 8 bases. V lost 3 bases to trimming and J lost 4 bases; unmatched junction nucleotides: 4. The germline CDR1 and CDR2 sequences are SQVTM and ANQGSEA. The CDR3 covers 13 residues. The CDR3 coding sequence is TGCAGCGTTGAGTCAGGGGGCGTCTATGGCTACACCTTC. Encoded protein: CSVESGGVYGYTF.

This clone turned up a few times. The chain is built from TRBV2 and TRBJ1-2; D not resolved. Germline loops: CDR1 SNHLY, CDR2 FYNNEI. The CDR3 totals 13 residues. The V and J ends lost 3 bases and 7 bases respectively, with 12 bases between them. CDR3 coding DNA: TGTGCCAGCAGTGACAAAGGAGTCTTTGGCTACACCTTC. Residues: CASSDKGVFGYTF.

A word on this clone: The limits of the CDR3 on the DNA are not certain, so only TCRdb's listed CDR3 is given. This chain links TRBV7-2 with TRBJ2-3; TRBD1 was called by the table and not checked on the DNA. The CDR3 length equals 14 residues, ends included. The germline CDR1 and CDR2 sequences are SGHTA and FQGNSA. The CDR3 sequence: CASSFGQGTDTQYF.

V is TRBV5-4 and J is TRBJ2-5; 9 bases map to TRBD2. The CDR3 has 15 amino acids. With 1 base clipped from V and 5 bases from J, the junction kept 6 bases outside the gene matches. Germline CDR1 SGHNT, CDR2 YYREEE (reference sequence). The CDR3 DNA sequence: TGTGCCAGCAGCTTGATAAGCGGGGGGAGGGAGACCCAGTACTTC. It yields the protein CASSLISGGRETQYF. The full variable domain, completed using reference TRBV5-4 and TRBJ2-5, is ETGVTQSPTHLIKTRGQQVTLRCSSQSGHNTVSWYQQALGQGPQFIFQYYREEENGRGNFPPRFSGLQFPNYSSELNVNALELDDSALYLCASSLISGGRETQYFGPGTRLLVL.

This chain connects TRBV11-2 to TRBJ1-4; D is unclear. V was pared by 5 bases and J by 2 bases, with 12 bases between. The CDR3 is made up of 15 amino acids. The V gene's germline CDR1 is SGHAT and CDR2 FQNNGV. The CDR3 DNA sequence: TGTGCCAGCAGCCCTCCCGGAGGTACTAATGAAAAACTGTTTTTT. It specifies CASSPPGGTNEKLFF.

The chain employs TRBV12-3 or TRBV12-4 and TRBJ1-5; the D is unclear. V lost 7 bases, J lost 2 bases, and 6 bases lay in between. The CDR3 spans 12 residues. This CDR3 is CASNRGNQPQHF. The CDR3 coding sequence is TGTGCCAGCAACCGGGGCAATCAGCCCCAGCATTTT.

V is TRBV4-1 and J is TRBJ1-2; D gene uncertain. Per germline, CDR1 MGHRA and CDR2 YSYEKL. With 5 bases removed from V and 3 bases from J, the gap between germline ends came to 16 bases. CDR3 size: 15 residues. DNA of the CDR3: TGCGCCAGCAGCGTACAAAGGAGTCAAGACTATGGCTACACCTTC. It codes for CASSVQRSQDYGYTF.

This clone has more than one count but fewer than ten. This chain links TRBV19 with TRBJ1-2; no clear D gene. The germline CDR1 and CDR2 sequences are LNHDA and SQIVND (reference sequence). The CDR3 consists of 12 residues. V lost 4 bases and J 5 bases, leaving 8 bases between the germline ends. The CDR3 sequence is CASSTRRYGYTF. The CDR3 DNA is TGTGCCAGTAGTACCCGGAGGTATGGCTACACCTTC.

CDR3 residues: CASSRQGTEGNTIYF. CDR3 in DNA: TGTGCCAGCAGTAGACAGGGGACAGAAGGAAACACCATATATTTT. The V and J genes are TRBV6-5 and TRBJ1-3, with 8 bases lining up with TRBD1. Unmatched junction bases numbered 7, after V lost 5 bases and J lost 4 bases. Germline V gene data show CDR1 as MNHEY and CDR2 as SVGAGI. This CDR3 region has 15 residues.

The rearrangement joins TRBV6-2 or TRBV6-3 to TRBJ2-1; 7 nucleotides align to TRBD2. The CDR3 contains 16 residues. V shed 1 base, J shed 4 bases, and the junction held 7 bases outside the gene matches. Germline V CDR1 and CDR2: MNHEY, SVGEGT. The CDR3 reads CASSYLGGSHYNEQFF. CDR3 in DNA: TGTGCCAGCAGTTACTTAGGCGGGAGTCATTACAATGAGCAGTTCTTC.

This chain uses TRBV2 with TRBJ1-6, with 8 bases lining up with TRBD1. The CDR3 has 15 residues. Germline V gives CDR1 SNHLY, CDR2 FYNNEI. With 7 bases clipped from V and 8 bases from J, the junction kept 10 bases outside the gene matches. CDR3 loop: CASNTDRGAHSPLHF. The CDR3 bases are TGTGCCAGCAATACTGACAGGGGAGCGCATTCACCCCTCCACTTT. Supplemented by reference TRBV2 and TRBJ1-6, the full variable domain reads EPEVTQTPSHQVTQMGQEVILRCVPISNHLYFYWYRQILGQKVEFLVSFYNNEISEKSEIFDDQFSVERPDGSNFTLKIRSTKLEDSAMYFCASNTDRGAHSPLHFGNGTRLTVT.

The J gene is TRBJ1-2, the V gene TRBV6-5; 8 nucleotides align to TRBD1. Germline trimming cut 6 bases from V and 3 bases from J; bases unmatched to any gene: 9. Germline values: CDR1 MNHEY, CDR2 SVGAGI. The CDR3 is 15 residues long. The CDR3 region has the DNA TGTGCCAGCAGAATCGGACAGGGCGGCTACTATGGCTACACCTTC. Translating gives CASRIGQGGYYGYTF.

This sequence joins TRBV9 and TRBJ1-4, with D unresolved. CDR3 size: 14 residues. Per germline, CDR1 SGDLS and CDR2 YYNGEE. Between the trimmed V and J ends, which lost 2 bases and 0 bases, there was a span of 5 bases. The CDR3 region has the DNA TGTGCCAGCAGCGTTTCCACAACTAATGAAAAACTGTTTTTT. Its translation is CASSVSTTNEKLFF.

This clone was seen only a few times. The CDR3 bases are TGTGCCTGGAGTTCCTCGGTTTATTTGGCTGAAGCTTTCTTT. As protein: CAWSSSVYLAEAFF. V and J are TRBV30 and TRBJ1-1; D unresolved. Trimming removed 2 bases from V and 6 bases from J, with 16 bases in between. The CDR3 spans 14 residues. In germline, CDR1 is GTSNPN, CDR2 SVGIG (reference sequence).

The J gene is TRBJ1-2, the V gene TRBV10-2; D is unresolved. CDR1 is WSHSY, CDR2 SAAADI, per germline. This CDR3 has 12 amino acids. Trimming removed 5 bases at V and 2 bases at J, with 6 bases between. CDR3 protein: CASSQQNYGYTF. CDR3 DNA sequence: TGCGCCAGCAGTCAACAAAACTATGGCTACACCTTC.

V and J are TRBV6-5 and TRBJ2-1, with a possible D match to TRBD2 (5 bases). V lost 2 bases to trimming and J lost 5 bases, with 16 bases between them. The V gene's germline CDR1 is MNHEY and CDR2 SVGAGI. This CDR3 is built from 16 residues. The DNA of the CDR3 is TGTGCCAGCAGTTACCGTCGGGGTGGCGGCCACAATGAGCAGTTCTTC. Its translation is CASSYRRGGGHNEQFF.

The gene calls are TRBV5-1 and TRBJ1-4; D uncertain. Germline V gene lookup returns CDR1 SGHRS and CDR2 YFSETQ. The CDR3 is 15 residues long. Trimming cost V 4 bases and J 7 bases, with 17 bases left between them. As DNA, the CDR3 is TGCGCCAGCAGCGATCGGGGTAATTCCGGTGAAAAACTGTTTTTT. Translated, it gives CASSDRGNSGEKLFF.

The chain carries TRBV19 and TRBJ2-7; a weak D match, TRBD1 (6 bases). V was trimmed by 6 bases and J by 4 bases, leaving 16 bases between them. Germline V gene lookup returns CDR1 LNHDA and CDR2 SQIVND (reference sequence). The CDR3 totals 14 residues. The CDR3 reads CASSRDTGSYEQYF. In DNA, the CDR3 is TGTGCCAGTAGCCGGGACACTGGGTCATACGAGCAGTACTTC.

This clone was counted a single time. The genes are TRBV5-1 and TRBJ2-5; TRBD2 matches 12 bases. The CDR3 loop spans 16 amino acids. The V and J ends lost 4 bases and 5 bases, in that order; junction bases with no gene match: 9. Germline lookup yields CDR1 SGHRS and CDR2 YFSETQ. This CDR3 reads CASSEPLAGGLETQYF. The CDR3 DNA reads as TGCGCCAGCAGCGAACCCCTAGCGGGGGGGCTTGAGACCCAGTACTTC.

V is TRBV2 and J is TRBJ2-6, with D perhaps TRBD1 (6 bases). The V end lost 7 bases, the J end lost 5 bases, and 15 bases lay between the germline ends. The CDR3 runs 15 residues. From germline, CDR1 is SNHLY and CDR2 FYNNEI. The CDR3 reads CASTRDNARANVLTF. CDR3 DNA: TGTGCCAGCACCCGGGACAATGCCCGGGCCAACGTCCTGACTTTC.